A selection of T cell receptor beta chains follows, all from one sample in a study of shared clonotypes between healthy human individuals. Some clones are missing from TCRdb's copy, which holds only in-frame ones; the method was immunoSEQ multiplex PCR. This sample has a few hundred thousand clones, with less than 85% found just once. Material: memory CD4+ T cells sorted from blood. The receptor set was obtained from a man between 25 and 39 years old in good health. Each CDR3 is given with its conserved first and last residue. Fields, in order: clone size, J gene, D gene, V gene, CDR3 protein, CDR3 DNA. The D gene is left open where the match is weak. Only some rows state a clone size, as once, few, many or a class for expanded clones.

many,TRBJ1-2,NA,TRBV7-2,CASSLDSSGYTF,TGTGCCAGCAGCTTAGATTCCAGCGGCTACACCTTC
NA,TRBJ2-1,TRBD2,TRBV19,CASSSILAGYYNEQFF,TGTGCCAGTAGTTCGATACTAGCGGGGTATTACAATGAGCAGTTCTTC
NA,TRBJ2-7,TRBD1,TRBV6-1,CASSRTGYDYEQYF,TGTGCCAGCAGCCGGACAGGGTACGACTACGAGCAGTACTTC
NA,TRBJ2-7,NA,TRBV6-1,CASSEGLYEQYF,TGTGCCAGCAGTGAAGGACTCTACGAGCAGTACTTC
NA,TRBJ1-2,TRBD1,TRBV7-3,CASSLRAGGDYGYTF,TGTGCCAGCAGCTTAAGGGCAGGGGGCGACTATGGCTACACCTTC
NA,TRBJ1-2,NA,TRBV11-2,CASSSRGGYTF,TGTGCCAGCAGCTCGCGGGGGGGCTACACCTTC
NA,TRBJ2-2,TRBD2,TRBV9,CASSADVGGRYPGELFF,TGTGCCAGCAGCGCAGACGTTGGCGGGAGGTACCCCGGGGAGCTGTTTTTT
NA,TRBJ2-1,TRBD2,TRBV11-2,CASSSTSGRAGEQFF,TGTGCCAGCAGCTCGACTAGCGGGAGGGCGGGTGAGCAGTTCTTC
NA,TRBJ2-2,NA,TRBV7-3,CASSYRANTGELFF,TGTGCCAGCAGCTACAGGGCGAACACCGGGGAGCTGTTTTTT
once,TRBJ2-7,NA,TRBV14,CATSRGPFYEQYF,TGTGCCACCTCGAGAGGGCCCTTCTACGAGCAGTACTTC
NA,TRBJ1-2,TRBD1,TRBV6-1,CASSADRDTYGYTF,TGTGCCAGCAGTGCTGACAGGGATACCTATGGCTACACCTTC
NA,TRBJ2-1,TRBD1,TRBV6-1,CASSEAPGQGSSYNEQFF,TGTGCCAGCAGTGAAGCGCCGGGACAGGGGAGCTCCTACAATGAGCAGTTCTTC
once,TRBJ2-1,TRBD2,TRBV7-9,CASSLVGGLAASNEQFF,TGTGCCAGCAGCTTAGTTGGGGGACTAGCGGCTTCCAATGAGCAGTTCTTC
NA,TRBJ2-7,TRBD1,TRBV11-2,CASSEGQGAFYEQYF,TGTGCCAGCAGCGAGGGACAGGGGGCTTTCTACGAGCAGTACTTC
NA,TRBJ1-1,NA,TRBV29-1,CSVNEGNTEAFF,TGCAGCGTAAATGAAGGGAACACTGAAGCTTTCTTT
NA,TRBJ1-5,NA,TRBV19,CASSTLTGKSPQHF,TGTGCCAGTAGTACCTTAACAGGGAAGAGTCCCCAGCATTTT
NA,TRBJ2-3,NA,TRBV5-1,CASNDRRNRVGTDTQYF,TGCGCCAGCAACGACCGCAGAAACAGGGTGGGCACAGATACGCAGTATTTT
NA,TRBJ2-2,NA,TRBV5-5,CASSLGVVGTGELFF,TGTGCCAGCAGCTTAGGAGTAGTAGGGACCGGGGAGCTGTTTTTT
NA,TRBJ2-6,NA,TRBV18,CASSPLLQGGDSSGANVLTF,TGTGCCAGCTCACCGCTACTACAGGGGGGGGACTCCTCTGGGGCCAACGTCCTGACTTTC
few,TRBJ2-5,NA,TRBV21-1,CASRRGPQGGETQYF,TGTGCCAGCAGACGCGGTCCCCAGGGAGGAGAGACCCAGTACTTC
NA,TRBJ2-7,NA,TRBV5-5,CASSLADEVGFYEQYF,TGTGCCAGCAGCTTGGCCGACGAAGTAGGGTTCTACGAGCAGTACTTC
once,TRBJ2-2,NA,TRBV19,CASGRRNGELFF,TGTGCCAGTGGACGAAGGAACGGGGAGCTGTTTTTT
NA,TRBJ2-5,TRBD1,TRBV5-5,CASSLFPDREETQYF,TGTGCCAGCAGCTTGTTTCCGGACAGGGAAGAGACCCAGTACTTC
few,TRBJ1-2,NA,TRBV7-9,CASSSRQSNYGYTF,TGTGCCAGCAGCTCAAGACAGAGTAACTATGGCTACACCTTC
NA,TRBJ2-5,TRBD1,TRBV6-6,CASSLTGVETQYF,TGTGCCAGCAGTTTGACAGGGGTAGAGACCCAGTACTTC
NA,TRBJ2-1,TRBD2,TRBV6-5,CASKNRGVEQFF,TGTGCCAGCAAAAACCGGGGGGTTGAGCAGTTCTTC
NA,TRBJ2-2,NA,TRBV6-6,CASCRSGLRTGELFF,TGTGCCAGCTGTCGCTCAGGGTTAAGAACCGGGGAGCTGTTTTTT
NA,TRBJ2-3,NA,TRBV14,CASSQDSLSDTQYF,TGTGCCAGCAGCCAAGACTCGCTTTCAGATACGCAGTATTTT
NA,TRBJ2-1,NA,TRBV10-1,CASSESIGGRGEQFF,TGCGCCAGCAGTGAGTCGATAGGGGGTAGGGGTGAGCAGTTCTTC
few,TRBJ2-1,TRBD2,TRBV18,CASKKPLAGDDNEQFF,TGTGCCAGCAAAAAGCCTCTAGCGGGAGATGACAATGAGCAGTTCTTC
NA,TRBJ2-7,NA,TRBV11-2,CASSRAEPEDEQYF,TGTGCCAGCAGCCGGGCTGAGCCTGAAGACGAGCAGTACTTC
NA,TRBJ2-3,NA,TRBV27,CASSLFAGTSTDTQYF,TGTGCCAGCAGTTTATTTGCGGGGACTAGCACAGATACGCAGTATTTT
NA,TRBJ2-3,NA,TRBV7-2,CASSSAHDTQYF,TGTGCCAGCAGCTCGGCCCACGATACGCAGTATTTT
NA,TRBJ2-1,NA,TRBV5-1,CASRIQGSYNEQFF,TGCGCCAGCAGAATTCAGGGAAGCTACAATGAGCAGTTCTTC
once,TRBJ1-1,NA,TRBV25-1,CASSEPSMNTEAFF,TGTGCCAGCAGTGAACCAAGCATGAACACTGAAGCTTTCTTT
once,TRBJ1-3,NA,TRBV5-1,CASRAVGLSGNTIYF,TGCGCCAGCAGGGCGGTGGGTCTTTCTGGAAACACCATATATTTT
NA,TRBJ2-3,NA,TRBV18,CASSPFREDTQYF,TGTGCCAGCTCACCATTTAGGGAGGATACGCAGTATTTT
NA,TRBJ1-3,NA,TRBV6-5,CASSTFSGNTIYF,TGTGCCAGCAGTACATTCTCGGGAAACACCATATATTTT
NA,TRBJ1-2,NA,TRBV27,CASSQTLGDGANYGYTF,TGTGCCAGCAGTCAAACGCTCGGGGACGGCGCTAACTATGGCTACACCTTC
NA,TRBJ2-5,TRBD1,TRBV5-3,CAKGGSLRETQYF,TGTGCCAAAGGGGGCAGTCTAAGGGAGACCCAGTACTTC
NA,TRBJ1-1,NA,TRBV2,CASSSTNTEAFF,TGTGCCAGCAGTTCTACGAACACTGAAGCTTTCTTT
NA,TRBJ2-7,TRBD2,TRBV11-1,CASTGGLAGTQYF,TGTGCCAGCACGGGGGGCCTAGCGGGGACGCAGTACTTC
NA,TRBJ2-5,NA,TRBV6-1,CASSDIWGETQYF,TGTGCCAGCAGTGATATCTGGGGAGAGACCCAGTACTTC
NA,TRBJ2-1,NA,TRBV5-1,CASSLMSGTTYNEQFF,TGCGCCAGCAGCTTGATGAGCGGAACCACCTACAATGAGCAGTTCTTC
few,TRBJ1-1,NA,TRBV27,CASSLSTKGTEAFF,TGTGCCAGCAGTTTATCGACAAAGGGCACTGAAGCTTTCTTT
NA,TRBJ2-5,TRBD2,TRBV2,CASTRLAGGWETQYF,TGTGCCAGCACACGACTAGCGGGAGGGTGGGAGACCCAGTACTTC
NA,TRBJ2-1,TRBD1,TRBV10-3,CAISDPRAGGLFF,TGTGCCATCAGCGACCCCAGGGCAGGGGGCCTGTTCTTC
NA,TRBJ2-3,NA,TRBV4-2,CASSQGFIADTQYF,TGTGCCAGCAGCCAAGGTTTTATAGCAGATACGCAGTATTTT
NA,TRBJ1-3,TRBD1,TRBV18,CASSGTESGNTIYF,TGTGCCAGCTCCGGGACAGAATCTGGAAACACCATATATTTT
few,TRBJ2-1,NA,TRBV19,CASNPRGLSEQFF,TGTGCCTCTAACCCCCGGGGGCTCAGTGAGCAGTTCTTC
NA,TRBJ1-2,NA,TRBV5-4,CASSWKEEYGYTF,TGTGCCAGCAGCTGGAAGGAGGAGTATGGCTACACCTTC
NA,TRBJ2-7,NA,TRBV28,CASSSGDGQQYF,TGTGCCAGCAGTAGCGGCGACGGCCAGCAGTACTTC
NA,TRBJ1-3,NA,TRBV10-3,CAISDPSFSGNTIYF,TGTGCCATCAGTGATCCGTCTTTCTCTGGAAACACCATATATTTT
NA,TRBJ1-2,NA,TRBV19,CAGSISRGSGYGYTF,TGTGCCGGTAGTATCTCGCGGGGTTCCGGCTATGGCTACACCTTC